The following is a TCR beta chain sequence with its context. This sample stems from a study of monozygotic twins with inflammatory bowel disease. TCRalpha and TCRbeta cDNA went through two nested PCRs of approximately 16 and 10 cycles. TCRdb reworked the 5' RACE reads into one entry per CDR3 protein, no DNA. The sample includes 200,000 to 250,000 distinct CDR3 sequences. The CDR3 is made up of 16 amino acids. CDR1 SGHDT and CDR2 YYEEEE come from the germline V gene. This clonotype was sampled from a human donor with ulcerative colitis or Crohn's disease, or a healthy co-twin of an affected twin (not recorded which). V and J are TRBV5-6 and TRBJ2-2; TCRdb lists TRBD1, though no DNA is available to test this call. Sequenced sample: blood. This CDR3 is CASSLGLGPNTGELFF.